The sequence of this T cell receptor (beta chain) was determined in a study of cytomegalovirus exposure and HLA in healthy donors. Study-wide findings and caveats: HLA alleles were associated with 18,000 or so TCR beta sequences in a later analysis at 0.05 false discovery rate.

This CDR3 has 12 amino acids. The germline V gene has CDR1 MNHEY and CDR2 SMNVEV (reference sequence). V dropped 2 bases and J dropped 8 bases, with 7 bases sitting between them. As regards this clone: Its antigen is still unknown.

The PCR used 60 Vbeta and 13 Jbeta primers. In the authors' workflow: As a later analysis found, there were 70 million to 100 million unique TCR beta chains, of which roughly 11 million were shared. Here immunoSEQ multiplex PCR was the method, and the copy in TCRdb shows in-frame clones only, minus some. Clonal size and the V and J genes are those of that table, whereas D and trimming came from the DNA. The sample holds over 100,000 clones, roughly four fifths seen once. Sequenced input: PBMCs. This receptor was taken from a man between 25 and 39 years old in good health and CMV-seropositive. The rearrangement uses TRBV27 and TRBJ2-1, with D possibly matching TRBD1 (5 bases). The CDR3 spells CASSLIGDEQFF. CDR3 coding DNA: TGTGCCAGCAGTTTAATAGGGGATGAGCAGTTCTTC.